Listed below are T cell receptor beta chains from one sample, sequenced in a study of T cells in localized non-small cell lung cancer. The repertoire was sequenced with immunoSEQ multiplex PCR; TCRdb's copy has only in-frame clones and lacks some. The table lists more than 30,000 clones, around 90% of them singletons. The source material was peripheral blood mononuclear cells, sampled before any cancer treatment. The receptors were gathered from a woman aged 40-75 years with stage III lung adenocarcinoma. Both conserved end residues are part of each CDR3. Each record gives: J gene, D gene, clone size, V gene, CDR3 protein, CDR3 DNA. The D gene is left open where the match is weak. Clone size is given for some rows only: seen once, a few or many times, or a class if the clone is expanded.

j_call: TRBJ1-1
d_call: .
clone_size: .
v_call: TRBV13
cdr3_aa: CASSSGGLGAFF
cdr3_nt: TGTGCCAGCAGCTCCGGCGGCTTGGGGGCTTTCTTT

j_call: TRBJ2-1
d_call: TRBD2
clone_size: .
v_call: TRBV9
cdr3_aa: CASSMTGTSGGPPYNEQFF
cdr3_nt: TGTGCCAGCAGCATGACCGGGACTAGCGGGGGGCCCCCGTACAATGAGCAGTTCTTC

j_call: TRBJ2-1
d_call: .
clone_size: .
v_call: TRBV2
cdr3_aa: CASSNLDYNEQFF
cdr3_nt: TGTGCCAGCAGTAACCTGGATTACAATGAGCAGTTCTTC

j_call: TRBJ2-7
d_call: .
clone_size: .
v_call: TRBV7-3
cdr3_aa: CASSLGALREQYF
cdr3_nt: TGTGCCAGCAGCCTAGGGGCCTTAAGAGAGCAGTACTTC

j_call: TRBJ1-2
d_call: TRBD1
clone_size: .
v_call: TRBV30
cdr3_aa: CAWSPYRGRGGYTF
cdr3_nt: TGTGCCTGGAGCCCCTACAGGGGTAGAGGGGGCTACACCTTC

j_call: TRBJ2-3
d_call: .
clone_size: .
v_call: TRBV5-1
cdr3_aa: CASSLGTGFDTQYF
cdr3_nt: TGCGCCAGCAGCTTGGGCACGGGATTCGATACGCAGTATTTT

j_call: TRBJ2-5
d_call: TRBD2
clone_size: .
v_call: TRBV5-6
cdr3_aa: CASSFGLAETQYF
cdr3_nt: TGTGCCAGCAGCTTCGGACTAGCGGAGACCCAGTACTTC

j_call: TRBJ2-3
d_call: .
clone_size: few
v_call: TRBV7-3
cdr3_aa: CASSYRHLTDTQYF
cdr3_nt: TGTGCCAGCAGCTACAGGCACTTGACGGATACGCAGTATTTT

j_call: TRBJ2-1
d_call: TRBD1
clone_size: .
v_call: TRBV10-3
cdr3_aa: CAISESGDSFILPYNEQFF
cdr3_nt: TGTGCCATCAGTGAGTCCGGGGACAGCTTTATTTTACCATACAATGAGCAGTTCTTC

j_call: TRBJ2-7
d_call: .
clone_size: .
v_call: TRBV7-9
cdr3_aa: CASSLAIAEQYF
cdr3_nt: TGTGCCAGCAGCTTAGCCATCGCCGAGCAGTACTTC

j_call: TRBJ1-1
d_call: .
clone_size: .
v_call: TRBV7-2
cdr3_aa: CASSPWVGTEAFF
cdr3_nt: TGTGCCAGCAGCCCCTGGGTGGGCACTGAAGCTTTCTTT

j_call: TRBJ1-5
d_call: .
clone_size: .
v_call: TRBV10-3
cdr3_aa: CAISESRGPLAAQHF
cdr3_nt: TGTGCCATCAGTGAGTCTAGAGGTCCCCTAGCAGCCCAGCATTTT

j_call: TRBJ2-1
d_call: TRBD2
clone_size: .
v_call: TRBV6-5
cdr3_aa: CASRLAGGAINEQFF
cdr3_nt: TGTGCCAGCAGGCTAGCGGGGGGGGCCATCAATGAGCAGTTCTTC

j_call: TRBJ1-4
d_call: .
clone_size: .
v_call: TRBV7-6
cdr3_aa: CASSPAQGRVGEKLFF
cdr3_nt: TGTGCCAGCAGCCCCGCCCAAGGGAGGGTAGGCGAAAAACTGTTTTTT

j_call: TRBJ2-5
d_call: .
clone_size: .
v_call: TRBV5-5
cdr3_aa: CASSVGGTSETQYF
cdr3_nt: TGTGCCAGCAGCGTTGGCGGGACCTCCGAGACCCAGTACTTC

j_call: TRBJ2-1
d_call: TRBD2
clone_size: once
v_call: TRBV27
cdr3_aa: CASSLTSVPTYNEQFF
cdr3_nt: TGTGCCAGCAGTTTGACTAGCGTACCTACCTACAATGAGCAGTTCTTC

j_call: TRBJ2-3
d_call: .
clone_size: few
v_call: TRBV6-5
cdr3_aa: CASSYDLDTQYF
cdr3_nt: TGTGCCAGCAGTTACGACTTAGATACGCAGTATTTT

j_call: TRBJ2-5
d_call: .
clone_size: .
v_call: TRBV7-9
cdr3_aa: CASSPRMTGQQETQYF
cdr3_nt: TGTGCCAGCAGCCCTAGGATGACTGGACAGCAAGAGACCCAGTACTTC

j_call: TRBJ1-1
d_call: .
clone_size: once
v_call: TRBV6-1
cdr3_aa: CASRDPNTEAFF
cdr3_nt: TGTGCCAGCAGGGATCCGAACACTGAAGCTTTCTTT

j_call: TRBJ2-4
d_call: .
clone_size: .
v_call: TRBV7-3
cdr3_aa: CASTPEGGNIQYF
cdr3_nt: TGTGCCAGCACCCCCGAGGGGGGGAACATTCAGTACTTC

j_call: TRBJ1-5
d_call: .
clone_size: .
v_call: TRBV6-5
cdr3_aa: CASRANNQPQHF
cdr3_nt: TGTGCCAGCAGAGCCAACAATCAGCCCCAGCATTTT

j_call: TRBJ1-6
d_call: .
clone_size: .
v_call: TRBV27
cdr3_aa: CASRQLRGSPLHF
cdr3_nt: TGTGCCAGCAGACAGCTGCGGGGATCACCCCTCCACTTT

j_call: TRBJ1-2
d_call: .
clone_size: .
v_call: TRBV5-6
cdr3_aa: CASSLFQGNYGYTF
cdr3_nt: TGTGCCAGCAGCTTGTTTCAGGGCAACTATGGCTACACCTTC

j_call: TRBJ2-1
d_call: .
clone_size: .
v_call: TRBV4-2
cdr3_aa: CASSQVQGTPTYNEQFF
cdr3_nt: TGTGCCAGCAGCCAAGTTCAAGGGACCCCTACCTACAATGAGCAGTTCTTC

j_call: TRBJ2-7
d_call: TRBD2
clone_size: .
v_call: TRBV7-9
cdr3_aa: CASSFGGEEQYF
cdr3_nt: TGTGCCAGCAGCTTCGGGGGGGAAGAGCAGTACTTC

j_call: TRBJ1-1
d_call: TRBD1
clone_size: .
v_call: TRBV2
cdr3_aa: CASTPQGGGTEAFF
cdr3_nt: TGTGCCAGCACCCCACAGGGGGGAGGCACTGAAGCTTTCTTT

j_call: TRBJ2-3
d_call: .
clone_size: once
v_call: TRBV18
cdr3_aa: CASSPQGTTDTQYF
cdr3_nt: TGTGCCAGCTCACCGCAGGGGACGACAGATACGCAGTATTTT

j_call: TRBJ1-2
d_call: .
clone_size: .
v_call: TRBV11-2
cdr3_aa: CASSLGQLYGYTF
cdr3_nt: TGTGCCAGCAGCCTAGGACAGCTTTATGGCTACACCTTC

j_call: TRBJ1-3
d_call: TRBD1
clone_size: .
v_call: TRBV9
cdr3_aa: CASSPGGGFRVNTIYF
cdr3_nt: TGTGCCAGCAGCCCAGGGGGGGGCTTTCGAGTAAACACCATATATTTT

j_call: TRBJ1-3
d_call: .
clone_size: .
v_call: TRBV7-9
cdr3_aa: CASSPGTFNTIYF
cdr3_nt: TGTGCCAGCAGCCCCGGGACATTCAACACCATATATTTT

j_call: TRBJ2-3
d_call: .
clone_size: .
v_call: TRBV27
cdr3_aa: CASSHSSTDTQYF
cdr3_nt: TGTGCCAGCAGTCACTCCTCTACAGATACGCAGTATTTT

j_call: TRBJ1-1
d_call: TRBD1
clone_size: .
v_call: TRBV9
cdr3_aa: CASNPRGLNTEAFF
cdr3_nt: TGTGCCAGCAACCCCAGGGGGCTTAACACTGAAGCTTTCTTT

j_call: TRBJ2-5
d_call: .
clone_size: .
v_call: TRBV5-1
cdr3_aa: CASSLPEGGVGTQYF
cdr3_nt: TGCGCCAGCAGCCTTCCGGAGGGGGGCGTAGGGACCCAGTACTTC

j_call: TRBJ2-7
d_call: TRBD2
clone_size: .
v_call: TRBV11-3
cdr3_aa: CASSLTSGSSYEQYF
cdr3_nt: TGTGCCAGCAGCTTAACTAGCGGGAGTTCCTACGAGCAGTACTTC

j_call: TRBJ2-1
d_call: .
clone_size: .
v_call: TRBV6-1
cdr3_aa: CASHNPTSLHEQFF
cdr3_nt: TGTGCCAGCCATAACCCAACTAGCCTCCATGAGCAGTTCTTC

j_call: TRBJ1-1
d_call: .
clone_size: .
v_call: TRBV11-2
cdr3_aa: CASSALGRVGWGVEAFF
cdr3_nt: TGTGCCAGCAGCGCATTGGGCCGGGTAGGATGGGGGGTCGAAGCTTTCTTT

j_call: TRBJ2-2
d_call: .
clone_size: .
v_call: TRBV5-6
cdr3_aa: CASSLVGLQANTGELFF
cdr3_nt: TGTGCCAGCAGCTTGGTTGGCCTCCAGGCGAACACCGGGGAGCTGTTTTTT

j_call: TRBJ1-2
d_call: .
clone_size: .
v_call: TRBV9
cdr3_aa: CASSVVRVGDYGYTF
cdr3_nt: TGTGCCAGCAGCGTAGTCAGGGTGGGGGACTATGGCTACACCTTC

j_call: TRBJ1-5
d_call: .
clone_size: once
v_call: TRBV30
cdr3_aa: CAWSVRESQPQHF
cdr3_nt: TGTGCCTGGAGTGTAAGGGAAAGCCAGCCCCAGCATTTT

j_call: TRBJ2-2
d_call: .
clone_size: once
v_call: TRBV7-6
cdr3_aa: CASSLAGGELFF
cdr3_nt: TGTGCCAGCAGCTTGGCTGGCGGGGAGCTGTTTTTT

j_call: TRBJ2-4
d_call: TRBD1
clone_size: .
v_call: TRBV9
cdr3_aa: CASSEGQGARIQYF
cdr3_nt: TGTGCCAGCAGCGAGGGACAGGGTGCCCGTATTCAGTACTTC